This record concerns one T cell receptor (beta chain) sequence. Its target is unknown. This record belongs to a study of T cell responses to AZD1222 COVID-19 vaccine. Study-wide results and caveats: There were vaccine-associated CD4 TCRs across spike, dominant at 160-218 and 743-854.

The V gene's germline CDR1 is LNHDA and CDR2 SQIVND (reference sequence). This CDR3 is 16 amino acids long. Trimming took 4 bases from V and 4 from J, leaving 19 bases between them. Method: immunoSEQ multiplex PCR; TCRdb's copy keeps in-frame clones and lacks some. The sample lists around 180,000 clones, 80% to 90% occurring once. J is TRBJ2-5 and V is TRBV19; TRBD1 or TRBD2 may be the D gene (5 bases each). Here the sequenced sample was peripheral blood, taken on day 0 of AZD1222 vaccination. The sequence was obtained from an adult in good health. The CDR3 reads CASSNRVRAGRETQYF. The CDR3, as DNA: TGTGCCAGTAGTAATCGGGTGAGGGCAGGGCGAGAGACCCAGTACTTC.